The 17 T cell receptor beta chains below all came from one sample that was sequenced in a study of T cells in Graves' hyperthyroidism and ophthalmopathy. Researchers amplified the TCR beta CDR3 regions from RNA transcripts. With the HTBI primer set, the TCR CDR3 went through a first round of RT-PCR. TCRdb used MiXCR to reprocess the multiplex PCR reads, holding one entry per CDR3 protein. The repertoire has over 150,000 distinct CDR3 sequences, about a sixth of them found once; the top ten carry about 50%. Sequenced: blood. These receptors came from a woman aged 50 to 65 with Graves' hyperthyroidism.

The gene calls are TRBV20-1 and TRBJ2-7; 7 nucleotides line up with TRBD1. Unmatched junction bases numbered 10, after V lost 5 bases and J lost 3 bases. Germline assignment: CDR1 DFQATT and CDR2 SNEGSKA (reference sequence). This CDR3 contains 14 residues. The CDR3 DNA sequence: TGCAGTGCTCAAACAGGGGATGTGGACTACGAGCAGTACTTC. Translated: CSAQTGDVDYEQYF.

Many counts were recorded for this clonotype. The V and J genes are TRBV7-2 and TRBJ2-3; TRBD2 is a possible D gene (7 bases). V dropped 4 bases and J dropped 3 bases, with 20 bases sitting between them. Per germline, CDR1 SGHTA and CDR2 FQGNSA. The CDR3 length is 17 residues. The CDR3, as DNA: TGTGCCAGCAGCTCTCCGCTAAGGGGGAGGGGTACAGATACGCAGTATTTT. Its translation is CASSSPLRGRGTDTQYF.

Details on this clonotype: Germline and junction disagree at one end, which may indicate a read error. This sequence joins TRBV6-1 and TRBJ1-5; a possible D gene is TRBD1 (6 bases). The CDR3 spans 13 residues. CDR1 is MNHNS, CDR2 SASEGT, per germline. CDR3 sequence reads: CASLVGGNQSQHF. The CDR3 DNA reads as TGTGCCAGTTTAGTCGGGGGCAATCAGTCCCAGCATTTT.

This clonotype was seen repeatedly, ten times or more. The chain employs TRBV7-6 and TRBJ2-5; D might be TRBD2 (6 bases). Germline CDR1 and CDR2: SGHVS and FNYEAQ. The V and J ends lost 2 bases and 1 base respectively, with 11 bases between them. The CDR3 contains 15 residues. This chain's CDR3 is CASSLWAGRQETQYF. The CDR3 coding sequence is TGTGCCAGCAGCTTATGGGCGGGGCGCCAAGAGACCCAGTACTTC.

Ten or more counts support this clonotype. V and J are TRBV29-1 and TRBJ2-7; D is uncertain. V was cut by 4 bases and J by 1 base, with 17 bases left in between. This CDR3 region has 15 residues. Germline V gene lookup returns CDR1 SQVTM and CDR2 ANQGSEA. CDR3 coding DNA: TGCAGCGTTGTGCCCACAGCCCGTTCTTCCTACGAGCAGTACTTC. The encoded protein is CSVVPTARSSYEQYF.

In its sample, this clonotype was seen many times. The chain combines TRBV27 with TRBJ1-1, with a weak D call TRBD1 (6 bases). The CDR3 is 16 residues long. V lost 3 bases to trimming and J lost 3 bases, with 17 bases between them. Per the germline V gene, CDR1 is MNHEY and CDR2 is SMNVEV (reference sequence). CDR3 protein: CASSFYFGGQYTEAFF. CDR3 nucleotides: TGTGCCAGCAGTTTTTACTTTGGGGGGCAGTACACTGAAGCTTTCTTT.

This clonotype was seen a handful of times. V and J are TRBV7-9 and TRBJ2-2; D is ambiguous. Between the trimmed V and J ends, which lost 5 bases and 2 bases, there was a span of 6 bases. CDR1 SEHNR and CDR2 FQNEAQ come from the germline V gene (reference sequence). The CDR3 covers 13 residues. DNA of the CDR3: TGTGCCAGCAGCCCCGGAAACACCGGGGAGCTGTTTTTT. It encodes CASSPGNTGELFF.

The V and J genes are TRBV29-1 and TRBJ2-7, with a tentative D call TRBD2 (5 bases). Trimming shortened V by 4 bases and J by 6 bases, and 13 bases separated the two germline ends. Germline V CDR1 and CDR2: SQVTM, ANQGSEA. The CDR3 totals 12 residues. DNA for the CDR3: TGCAGCGTTGGCGGACTGATGCGCGAGCAGTACTTC. Translating it yields CSVGGLMREQYF.

This clonotype was observed a few times. The gene calls are TRBV4-2 and TRBJ2-7, with 7 positions matching TRBD2. Germline lookup yields CDR1 LGHNA and CDR2 YNFKEQ. The CDR3 is 15 residues long. V lost 0 bases and J lost 7; bases outside the gene matches: 9. This CDR3 is CASSQDVTSSGEQYF. The CDR3 DNA reads TGTGCCAGCAGCCAAGATGTGACTAGCTCTGGGGAGCAGTACTTC.

In this sample, this clonotype turned up many times. This rearrangement joins TRBV6-1 to TRBJ2-7; possible D gene TRBD2, 6 bases. V lost 10 bases to trimming and J lost 3 bases, with 16 bases between them. This CDR3 has 13 amino acids. CDR1 is MNHNS and CDR2 is SASEGT in the germline V gene. CDR3 nucleotide sequence: TGTGCCACAACGCCGCGGGGCAACTACGAGCAGTACTTC. This gives the protein CATTPRGNYEQYF.

A note on this clonotype: Possible read error: a much larger clone is one base away. The gene calls are TRBV13 and TRBJ2-3; a weak D match, TRBD1 (5 bases). The length of the CDR3 is 13 residues. The germline V gene encodes CDR1 PRHDT and CDR2 FYEKMQ (reference sequence). Trimming removed 6 bases at V and 6 bases at J, with 13 bases between. CDR3 protein: CASRQVNKDTQYF. CDR3 in DNA: TGTGCCAGCAGACAGGTGAACAAGGATACGCAGTATTTT.

This clonotype has just a few counts. The chain is built from TRBV29-1 and TRBJ2-1, with D uncertain. CDR1 SQVTM and CDR2 ANQGSEA come from the germline V gene. The germline V and J ends were trimmed by 2 bases and 0 bases, with 8 bases remaining between them. This CDR3 spans 14 amino acids. The CDR3 sequence: CSVESQDSYNEQFF. As DNA, the CDR3 is TGCAGCGTTGAAAGTCAGGACTCCTACAATGAGCAGTTCTTC.

A remark on this clonotype: This may arise from a read error, as a much more abundant clone is one base away. The V and J genes are TRBV12-3 or TRBV12-4 and TRBJ1-1; TRBD1 is a possible D gene (5 bases). Trimming shortened V by 5 bases and J by 5 bases, and 12 bases separated the two germline ends. The CDR3 runs 13 residues. CDR3 amino acids: CASSRLGETEAFF. DNA for the CDR3: TGTGCCAGCAGTCGGTTAGGGGAAACTGAAGCTTTCTTT.

This clonotype was observed at least ten times. The rearrangement joins TRBV7-3 to TRBJ2-1, with D tentatively TRBD2 (5 bases). In germline, CDR1 is SGHTA, CDR2 FQGTGA. This CDR3 spans 13 amino acids. Trimming removed 5 bases from V and 9 bases from J, with 14 bases in between. CDR3 in amino acids: CASSLFSVSEQFF. As DNA, the CDR3 is TGTGCCAGCAGCCTATTTAGCGTTAGTGAGCAGTTCTTC.

This chain connects TRBV19 to TRBJ1-3, with D uncertain. V was cut by 3 bases and J by 1 base, with 10 bases left in between. The CDR3 consists of 15 residues. Germline CDR1 and CDR2: LNHDA and SQIVND (reference sequence). This CDR3 is CASSIASDSGNTIYF. CDR3 sequence (DNA): TGTGCCAGTAGTATTGCGTCTGATTCTGGAAACACCATATATTTT.

This clonotype was seen ten or more times. J is TRBJ2-5 and V is TRBV4-1; 7 nucleotides agree with TRBD2. This CDR3 is 14 amino acids long. V was pared by 4 bases and J by 4 bases, with 6 bases of the junction left unmatched. Germline CDR1 and CDR2: MGHRA and YSYEKL. In DNA form, the CDR3 reads TGCGCCAGCAGCCTGCTGACTAGCATAGAGACCCAGTACTTC. Amino acid sequence: CASSLLTSIETQYF.

Ten or more counts support this clonotype. The gene calls are TRBV18 and TRBJ2-2; tentatively, D is TRBD2 (6 bases). The CDR3 runs to 15 residues. Germline V gives CDR1 KGHSH, CDR2 LQKENI. The V end was cut by 2 bases, the J end by 7 bases, with 14 bases between. The DNA of the CDR3 is TGTGCCAGCTCACCAAGGGCTAGCGAAGGCGGGGAGCTGTTTTTT. Translating gives CASSPRASEGGELFF.